This is a list of T cell receptor beta chains from one sample in a study of patients and donors after allogeneic stem cell transplantation. Each CDR3 protein gets one entry after TCRdb re-called the RT-PCR reads with MiXCR. The sample carries a few hundred thousand distinct CDR3 sequences, over 12% recorded once. The sample consisted of blood, either unsorted or a sorted T cell fraction (not recorded which). The receptors originated from a human donor who was either an allogeneic HSCT recipient or a stem cell or donor lymphocyte infusion donor (not recorded which). It is not recorded whose cells these are; they may come from a transplant donor. Each CDR3 is given with its conserved first and last residue. Fields, in order: J gene, clone size, D gene, V gene, CDR3 DNA, CDR3 protein. A D gene is named only where the DNA matches it firmly. Where a row states a size, it is once, few, many or the class of an expanded clone; other rows omit it.

TRBJ1-2	-	-	TRBV4-2	TGTGCCAGCAGCCAAGACGTCTGGGGCTATGGCTACACCTTC	CASSQDVWGYGYTF
TRBJ1-2	many	TRBD1	TRBV10-3	TGTGCCACCCGGGGGACAGGGGCTAACTATGGCTACACCTTC	CATRGTGANYGYTF
TRBJ2-7	few	TRBD1	TRBV20-1	TGCAGTGCTAGGCTGGGACAGGGGGCTTACGAGCAGTACTTC	CSARLGQGAYEQYF
TRBJ1-3	many	-	TRBV5-1	TGCGCCAGCAGCTTGGGACAGTCAGACTCTGGAAACACCATATATTTT	CASSLGQSDSGNTIYF
TRBJ2-2	-	-	TRBV15	TGTGCCACCAGCAGAGGCTGGGGCGGGACGGCAAACACCGGGGAGCTGTTTTTT	CATSRGWGGTANTGELFF
TRBJ1-6	few	-	TRBV28	TGTGCCAGCAGCCAAGGGCATTCACCCCTCCACTTT	CASSQGHSPLHF
TRBJ2-3	few	TRBD2	TRBV6-1	TGTGCCACGGTGGGGGGGGCAGATACGCAGTATTTT	CATVGGADTQYF
TRBJ1-6	few	-	TRBV20-1	TGCAGTCTGGGGGGGGTACGGGAATCACCCCTCCACTTT	CSLGGVRESPLHF
TRBJ1-6	-	-	TRBV27	TGTGCCAGCAGTTTTCGGCAGGCGCATTCACCCCTCCACTTT	CASSFRQAHSPLHF
TRBJ1-1	few	-	TRBV19	TGTGCCAGTAGTATAGGGTCCGCGAACACTGAAGCTTTCTTT	CASSIGSANTEAFF
TRBJ2-7	-	TRBD2	TRBV9	TGTGCCAGCAGCGTTAAGGGTGGGAGGGGCGACTACTACGAGCAGTACTTC	CASSVKGGRGDYYEQYF
TRBJ2-7	-	TRBD2	TRBV11-2	TGTGCCAGCAGCGCGACCCCGGGACTAGCGGGCTACGAGCAGTACTTC	CASSATPGLAGYEQYF
TRBJ1-6	-	-	TRBV7-8	TGTGCCAGCAGCTTAGGCCACTCCTCCTTTAATTCACCCCTCCACTTT	CASSLGHSSFNSPLHF
TRBJ2-2	many	-	TRBV12-3/TRBV12-4	TGTGCCAGCAAATCCTCCCTGACAGCCTACACCGGGGAGCTGTTTTTT	CASKSSLTAYTGELFF
TRBJ2-1	-	TRBD1	TRBV30	TGTGCCTGGAAACACCGACAGGGGGCGGCCAGCTCCTACAATGAGCAGTTCTTC	CAWKHRQGAASSYNEQFF
TRBJ2-6	-	TRBD2	TRBV5-1	TGCGCCAGCAGGTCCTCGGGGGGCTCTGGGGCCAACGTCCTGACTTTC	CASRSSGGSGANVLTF
TRBJ1-1	many	-	TRBV19	TGTGCCAGTAGTCCACAACGACACCTGAACACTGAAGCTTTCTTT	CASSPQRHLNTEAFF